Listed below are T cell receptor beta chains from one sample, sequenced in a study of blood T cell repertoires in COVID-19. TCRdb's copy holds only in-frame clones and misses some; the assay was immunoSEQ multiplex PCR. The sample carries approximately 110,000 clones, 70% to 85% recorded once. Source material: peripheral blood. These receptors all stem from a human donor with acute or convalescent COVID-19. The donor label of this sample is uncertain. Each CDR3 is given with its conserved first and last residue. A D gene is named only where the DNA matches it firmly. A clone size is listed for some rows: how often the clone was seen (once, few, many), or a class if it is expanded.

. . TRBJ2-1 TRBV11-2 CASSFRQYNEQFF TGTGCCAGCAGCTTTAGACAGTACAATGAGCAGTTCTTC
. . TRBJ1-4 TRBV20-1 CSASRGTTNEKLFF TGCAGTGCTAGTCGGGGGACAACTAATGAAAAACTGTTTTTT
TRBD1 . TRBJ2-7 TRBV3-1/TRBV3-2 CASSQATGVGEQYF TGTGCCAGCAGCCAAGCAACAGGGGTGGGAGAGCAGTACTTC
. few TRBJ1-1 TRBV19 CASSIDLWAQGNTEAFF TGTGCCAGTAGTATAGATCTATGGGCACAGGGAAACACTGAAGCTTTCTTT
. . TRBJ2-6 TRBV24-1 CATSDPQGSGANVLTF TGTGCCACCAGTGATCCCCAGGGATCCGGGGCCAACGTCCTGACTTTC
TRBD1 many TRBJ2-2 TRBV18 CASSPRQGDTGELFF TGTGCCAGCTCACCACGGCAGGGGGACACCGGGGAGCTGTTTTTT
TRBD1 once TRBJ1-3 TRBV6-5 CASSQTGNYGNTIYF TGTGCCAGCAGCCAGACAGGGAATTATGGAAACACCATATATTTT
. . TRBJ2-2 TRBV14 CASSHHRQGLNTGELFF TGTGCCAGCAGCCACCACCGCCAGGGTTTGAACACCGGGGAGCTGTTTTTT
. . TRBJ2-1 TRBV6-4 CASSELGGNEQFF TGTGCCAGCAGTGAGCTCGGGGGCAATGAGCAGTTCTTC
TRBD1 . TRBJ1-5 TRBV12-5 CASDSDRGPDGPQHF TGTGCTAGTGACTCGGACAGGGGGCCTGATGGGCCCCAGCATTTT
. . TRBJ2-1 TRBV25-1 CASSTRRGNEQFF TGTGCCAGCAGTACCCGAAGGGGGAATGAGCAGTTCTTC
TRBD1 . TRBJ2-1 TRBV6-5 CASSTGQGPYNEQFF TGTGCCAGCAGTACCGGACAGGGACCATACAATGAGCAGTTCTTC
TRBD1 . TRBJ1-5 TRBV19 CASSRGQGIVGNQPQHF TGTGCCAGTAGTAGGGGACAGGGGATCGTGGGCAATCAGCCCCAGCATTTT
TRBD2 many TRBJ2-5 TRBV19 CASSTGLAGIQETQYF TGTGCCAGTAGTACCGGACTAGCGGGGATCCAAGAGACCCAGTACTTC
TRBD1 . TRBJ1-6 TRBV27 CASRSTGGPAPLHF TGTGCCAGCAGATCTACAGGGGGTCCCGCACCCCTCCACTTT
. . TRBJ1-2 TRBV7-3 CASSLMSGTSYGYTF TGTGCCAGCAGCTTAATGTCGGGGACAAGCTATGGCTACACCTTC
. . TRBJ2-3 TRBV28 CASSSLSGFRGDTQYF TGTGCCAGCAGTTCCCTTAGCGGATTCCGAGGAGATACGCAGTATTTT
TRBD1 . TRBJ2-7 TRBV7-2 CASSSQGQGVGEQYF TGTGCCAGCAGCTCTCAGGGACAGGGGGTTGGCGAGCAGTACTTC
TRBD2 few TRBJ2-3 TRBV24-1 CATSGTSGGYTDTQYF TGTGCCACCAGTGGTACTAGCGGGGGCTACACAGATACGCAGTATTTT
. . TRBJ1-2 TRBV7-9 CASSLSSEGLDGYTF TGTGCCAGCAGCTTAAGTTCGGAGGGCTTAGATGGCTACACCTTC
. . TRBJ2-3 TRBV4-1 CASSQGFVSVNTDTQYF TGCGCCAGCAGCCAAGGATTCGTCTCAGTAAACACAGATACGCAGTATTTT
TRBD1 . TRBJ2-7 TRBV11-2 CASSLASQGAEEQYF TGTGCCAGCAGCTTAGCTTCTCAGGGGGCGGAGGAGCAGTACTTC
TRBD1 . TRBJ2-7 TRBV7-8 CASSHPGTGAYEQYF TGTGCCAGCAGCCATCCCGGGACAGGGGCCTACGAGCAGTACTTC
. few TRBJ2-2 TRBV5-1 CASSLALAENTGELFF TGCGCCAGCAGCTTGGCCCTCGCGGAGAACACCGGGGAGCTGTTTTTT
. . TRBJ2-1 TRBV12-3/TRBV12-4 CASSYRGEQFF TGTGCCAGCAGCTACCGGGGGGAGCAGTTCTTC
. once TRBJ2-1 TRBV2 CASSEGQFSYNEQFF TGTGCCAGCAGTGAGGGGCAGTTCTCCTACAATGAGCAGTTCTTC
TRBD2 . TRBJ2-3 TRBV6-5 CASRDAGGVKDTQYF TGTGCCAGCAGAGACGCGGGGGGAGTCAAAGATACGCAGTATTTT
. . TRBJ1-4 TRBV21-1 CASTRHEDRSEKLFF TGTGCCAGCACAAGACACGAGGACAGGTCTGAAAAACTGTTTTTT
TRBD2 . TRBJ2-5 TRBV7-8 CASSFSGGVQETQYF TGTGCCAGCAGCTTTAGCGGGGGGGTACAAGAGACCCAGTACTTC
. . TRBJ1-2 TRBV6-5 CASSGLGGYTF TGTGCCAGCAGCGGACTTGGCGGCTACACCTTC
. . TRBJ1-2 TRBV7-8 CASSLLADYGYTF TGTGCCAGCAGCCTTCTGGCGGACTATGGCTACACCTTC
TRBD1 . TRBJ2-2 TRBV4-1 CASSQVGQGTGELFF TGCGCCAGCAGCCAAGTCGGACAGGGCACCGGGGAGCTGTTTTTT
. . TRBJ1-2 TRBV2 CASIRDKSNYGYTF TGTGCCAGCATTCGGGACAAGTCAAACTATGGCTACACCTTC
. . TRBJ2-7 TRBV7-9 CASSPIVRDEQYF TGTGCCAGCAGCCCTATCGTCCGGGACGAGCAGTACTTC
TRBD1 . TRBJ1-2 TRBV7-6 CASSIRDRGHGYTF TGTGCCAGCAGCATCCGGGACAGGGGTCATGGCTACACCTTC
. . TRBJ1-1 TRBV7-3 CASSLIVSTEAFF TGTGCCAGCAGCTTAATTGTCAGCACTGAAGCTTTCTTT
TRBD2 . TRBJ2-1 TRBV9 CASSVTSGGRNEQFF TGTGCCAGCAGCGTCACTAGCGGCGGTCGCAATGAGCAGTTCTTC
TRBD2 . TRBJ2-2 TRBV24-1 CATSDPAGVGGELFF TGTGCCACCAGTGATCCGGCGGGGGTTGGTGGGGAGCTGTTTTTT
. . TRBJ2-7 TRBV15 CATSSYSSYEQYF TGTGCCACCAGCAGCTACAGCTCCTACGAGCAGTACTTC
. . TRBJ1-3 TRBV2 CASNYGNSGNTIYF TGTGCCAGCAATTACGGGAACTCTGGAAACACCATATATTTT
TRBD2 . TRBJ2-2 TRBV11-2 CASSPWGTSHSGELFF TGTGCCAGCAGCCCCTGGGGGACTAGTCATAGCGGGGAGCTGTTTTTT
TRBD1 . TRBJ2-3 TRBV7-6 CASSPRGGTGGTDTQYF TGTGCCAGCAGCCCTAGGGGGGGGACAGGGGGCACAGATACGCAGTATTTT
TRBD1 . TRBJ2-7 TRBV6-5 CASSSSIPGQGVYF TGTGCCAGCAGTTCGTCCATACCGGGACAGGGTGTGTACTTC
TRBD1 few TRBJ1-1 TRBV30 CAWDLDRGRTEAFF TGTGCCTGGGACCTAGACAGGGGAAGGACTGAAGCTTTCTTT
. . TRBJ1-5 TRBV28 CASSLYRYSNQPQHF TGTGCCAGCAGTTTATACAGGTATAGCAATCAGCCCCAGCATTTT
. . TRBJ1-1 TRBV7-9 CASSLAGGRAFF TGTGCCAGCAGCTTAGCCGGCGGTAGAGCTTTCTTT
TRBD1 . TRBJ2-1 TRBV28 CASQGQGAYNEQFF TGTGCCAGCCAGGGACAGGGGGCCTACAATGAGCAGTTCTTC
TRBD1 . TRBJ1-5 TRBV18 CASSGQDRNQPQHF TGTGCCAGCTCGGGACAGGACAGGAATCAGCCCCAGCATTTT
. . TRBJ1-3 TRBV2 CASRGGNRGNTIYF TGTGCCAGCAGGGGGGGAAATCGTGGAAACACCATATATTTT
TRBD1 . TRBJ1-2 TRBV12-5 CASGLAGGANNGYTF TGTGCTAGTGGTTTGGCAGGGGGCGCGAACAATGGCTACACCTTC
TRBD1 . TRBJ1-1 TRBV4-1 CASSPGDRAVTEAFF TGCGCCAGCAGCCCCGGGGACAGGGCGGTTACTGAAGCTTTCTTT
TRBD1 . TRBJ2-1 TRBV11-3 CASSIDRGGYNEQFF TGTGCCAGCAGCATAGACAGGGGTGGGTACAATGAGCAGTTCTTC
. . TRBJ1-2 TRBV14 CASSPQGTNYGYTF TGTGCCAGCAGCCCGCAGGGAACTAACTATGGCTACACCTTC
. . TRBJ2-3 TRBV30 CAWSVQRGTDTQYF TGTGCCTGGAGTGTACAGCGGGGCACAGATACGCAGTATTTT